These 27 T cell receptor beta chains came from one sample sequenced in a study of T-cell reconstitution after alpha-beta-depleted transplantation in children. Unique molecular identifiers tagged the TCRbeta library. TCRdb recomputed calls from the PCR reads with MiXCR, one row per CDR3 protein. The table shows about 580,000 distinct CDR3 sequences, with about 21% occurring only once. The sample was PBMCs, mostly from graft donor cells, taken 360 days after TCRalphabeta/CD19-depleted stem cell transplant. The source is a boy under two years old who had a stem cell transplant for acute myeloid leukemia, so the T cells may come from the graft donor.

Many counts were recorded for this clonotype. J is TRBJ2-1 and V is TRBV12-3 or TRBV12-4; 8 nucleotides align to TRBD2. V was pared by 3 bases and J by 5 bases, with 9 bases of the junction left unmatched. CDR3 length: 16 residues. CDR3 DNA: TGTGCCAGCAGTTTCGCGGGGGGCAAGGGACACAATGAGCAGTTCTTC. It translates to CASSFAGGKGHNEQFF.

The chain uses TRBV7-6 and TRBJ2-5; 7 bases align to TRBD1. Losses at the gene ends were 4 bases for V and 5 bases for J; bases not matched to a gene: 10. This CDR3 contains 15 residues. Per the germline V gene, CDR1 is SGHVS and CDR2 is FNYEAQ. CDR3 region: CASSWDRPSGETQYF. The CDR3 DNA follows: TGTGCCAGCAGCTGGGACAGACCCTCCGGGGAGACCCAGTACTTC. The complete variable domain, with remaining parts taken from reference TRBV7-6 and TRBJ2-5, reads GAGVSQSPRYKVTKRGQDVALRCDPISGHVSLYWYRQALGQGPEFLTYFNYEAQQDKSGLPNDRFSAERPEGSISTLTIQRTEQRDSAMYRCASSWDRPSGETQYFGPGTRLLVL.

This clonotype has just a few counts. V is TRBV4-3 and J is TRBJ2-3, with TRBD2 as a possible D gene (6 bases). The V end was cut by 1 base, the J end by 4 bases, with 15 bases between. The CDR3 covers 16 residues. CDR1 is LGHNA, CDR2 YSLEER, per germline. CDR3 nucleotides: TGCGCCAGCAGCCAAGTGAGGGAGGCGAGGGCAGATACGCAGTATTTT. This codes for CASSQVREARADTQYF.

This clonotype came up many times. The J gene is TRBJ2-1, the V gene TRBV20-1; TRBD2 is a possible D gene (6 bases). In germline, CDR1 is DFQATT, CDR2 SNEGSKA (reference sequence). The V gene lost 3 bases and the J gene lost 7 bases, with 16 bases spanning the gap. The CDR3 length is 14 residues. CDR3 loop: CSASPLARDNEQFF. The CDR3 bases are TGCAGTGCTAGCCCCCTAGCGAGGGATAATGAGCAGTTCTTC.

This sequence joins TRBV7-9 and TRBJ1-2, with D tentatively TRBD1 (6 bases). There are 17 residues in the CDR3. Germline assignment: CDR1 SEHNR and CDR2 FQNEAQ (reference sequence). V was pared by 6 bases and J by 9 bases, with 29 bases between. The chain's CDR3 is CASRSAKDRDTLPRYTF. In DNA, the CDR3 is TGTGCCAGCAGAAGCGCTAAAGATCGGGACACCCTTCCTCGCTACACCTTC. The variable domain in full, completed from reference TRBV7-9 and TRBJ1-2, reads DTGVSQNPRHKITKRGQNVTFRCDPISEHNRLYWYRQTLGQGPEFLTYFQNEAQLEKSRLLSDRFSAERPKGSFSTLEIQRTEQGDSAMYLCASRSAKDRDTLPRYTFGSGTRLTVV.

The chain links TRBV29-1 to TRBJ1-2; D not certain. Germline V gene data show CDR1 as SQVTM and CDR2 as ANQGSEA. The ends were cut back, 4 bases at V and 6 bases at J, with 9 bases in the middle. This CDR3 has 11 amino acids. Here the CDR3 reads CSVAVGHGYTF. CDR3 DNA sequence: TGCAGCGTTGCAGTTGGACATGGCTACACCTTC.

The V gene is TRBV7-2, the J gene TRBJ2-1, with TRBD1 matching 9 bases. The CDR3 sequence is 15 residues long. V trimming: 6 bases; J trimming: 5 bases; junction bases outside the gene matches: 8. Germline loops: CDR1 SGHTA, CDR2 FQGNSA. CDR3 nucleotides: TGTGCCAGCAGATCCGGGACAGGGAATAACAATGAGCAGTTCTTC. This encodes CASRSGTGNNNEQFF. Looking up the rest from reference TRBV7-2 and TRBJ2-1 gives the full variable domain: GAGVSQSPSNKVTEKGKDVELRCDPISGHTALYWYRQSLGQGLEFLIYFQGNSAPDKSGLPSDRFSAERTGGSVSTLTIQRTQQEDSAVYLCASRSGTGNNNEQFFGPGTRLTVL.

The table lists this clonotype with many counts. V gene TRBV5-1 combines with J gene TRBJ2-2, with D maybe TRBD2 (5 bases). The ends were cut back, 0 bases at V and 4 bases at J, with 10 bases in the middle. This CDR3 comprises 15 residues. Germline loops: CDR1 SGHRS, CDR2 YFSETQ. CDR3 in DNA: TGCGCCAGCAGCTTGGAGGACTCGCTCACCGGGGAGCTGTTTTTT. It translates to CASSLEDSLTGELFF.

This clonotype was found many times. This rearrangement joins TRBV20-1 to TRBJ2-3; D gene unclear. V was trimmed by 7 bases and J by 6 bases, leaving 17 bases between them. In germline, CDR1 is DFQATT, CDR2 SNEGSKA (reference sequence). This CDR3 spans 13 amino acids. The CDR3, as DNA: TGCAGTGGTCAGTTAAACCCCCTGGATACGCAGTATTTT. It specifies CSGQLNPLDTQYF.

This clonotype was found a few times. This CDR3 reads CASSFGQGASGANVLTF. CDR3 bases: TGTGCCAGCAGTTTCGGACAGGGGGCCTCTGGGGCCAACGTCCTGACTTTC. The genes are TRBV27 and TRBJ2-6; TRBD1 aligns across 11 bases. The J segment lost 0 bases and the V segment lost 3 bases, leaving 1 base of the junction unmatched. The CDR3 covers 17 residues. The germline V gene has CDR1 MNHEY and CDR2 SMNVEV (reference sequence).

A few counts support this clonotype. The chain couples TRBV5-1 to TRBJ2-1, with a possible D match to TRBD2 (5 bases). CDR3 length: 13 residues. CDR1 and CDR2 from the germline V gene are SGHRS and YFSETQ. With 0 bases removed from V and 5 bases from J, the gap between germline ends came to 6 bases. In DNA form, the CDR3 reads TGCGCCAGCAGCTTGGTGACTAACAATGAGCAGTTCTTC. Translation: CASSLVTNNEQFF.

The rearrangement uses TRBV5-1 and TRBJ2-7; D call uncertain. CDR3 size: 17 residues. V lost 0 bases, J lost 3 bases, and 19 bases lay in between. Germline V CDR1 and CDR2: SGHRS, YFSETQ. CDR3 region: CASSLATGRVLNYEQYF. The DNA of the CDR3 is TGCGCCAGCAGCTTGGCCACCGGCAGAGTCCTTAACTACGAGCAGTACTTC.

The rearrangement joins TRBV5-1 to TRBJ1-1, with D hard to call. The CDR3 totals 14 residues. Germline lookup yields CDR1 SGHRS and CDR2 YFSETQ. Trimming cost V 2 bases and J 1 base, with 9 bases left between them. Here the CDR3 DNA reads TGCGCCAGCAGCTTACACACAGAGAACACTGAAGCTTTCTTT. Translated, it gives CASSLHTENTEAFF.

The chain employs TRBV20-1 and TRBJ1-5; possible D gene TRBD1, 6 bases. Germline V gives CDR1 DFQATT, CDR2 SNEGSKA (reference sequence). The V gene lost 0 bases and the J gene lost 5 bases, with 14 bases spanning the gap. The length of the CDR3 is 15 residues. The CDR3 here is CSARDGRDTHQPQHF. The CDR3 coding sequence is TGCAGTGCTAGAGATGGTAGGGACACCCATCAGCCCCAGCATTTT.

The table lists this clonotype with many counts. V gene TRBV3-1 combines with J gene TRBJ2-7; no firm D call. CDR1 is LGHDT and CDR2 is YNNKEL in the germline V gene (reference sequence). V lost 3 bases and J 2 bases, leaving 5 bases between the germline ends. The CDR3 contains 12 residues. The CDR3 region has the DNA TGTGCCAGCAGCCAGACCCCCTACGAGCAGTACTTC. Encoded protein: CASSQTPYEQYF.

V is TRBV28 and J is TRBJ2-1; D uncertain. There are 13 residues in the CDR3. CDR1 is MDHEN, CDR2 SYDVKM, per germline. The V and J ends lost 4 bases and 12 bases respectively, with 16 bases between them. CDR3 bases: TGTGCCAGCAGTTCTCTGGCGGAGTTCGTGCAGTTCTTC. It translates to CASSSLAEFVQFF.

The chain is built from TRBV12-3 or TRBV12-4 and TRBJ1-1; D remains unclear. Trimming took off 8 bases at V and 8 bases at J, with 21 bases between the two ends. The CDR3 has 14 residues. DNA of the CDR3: TGTGCCAGCCAGATAAGGGTGGGCACGACGGAAGCTTTCTTT. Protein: CASQIRVGTTEAFF.

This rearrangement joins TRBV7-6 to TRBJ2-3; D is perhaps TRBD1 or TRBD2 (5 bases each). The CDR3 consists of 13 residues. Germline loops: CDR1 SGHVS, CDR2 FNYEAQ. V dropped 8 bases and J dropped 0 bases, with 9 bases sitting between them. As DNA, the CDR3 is TGTGCCAGCGGGGGAGCTAGCACAGATACGCAGTATTTT. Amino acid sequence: CASGGASTDTQYF.

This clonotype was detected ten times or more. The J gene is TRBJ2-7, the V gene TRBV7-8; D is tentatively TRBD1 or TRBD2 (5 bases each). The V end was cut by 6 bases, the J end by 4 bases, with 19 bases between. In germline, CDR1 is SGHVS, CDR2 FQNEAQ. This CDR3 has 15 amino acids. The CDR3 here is CASRRDLLYTYEQYF. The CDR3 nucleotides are TGTGCCAGCAGGAGGGACCTTCTGTACACTTACGAGCAGTACTTC.

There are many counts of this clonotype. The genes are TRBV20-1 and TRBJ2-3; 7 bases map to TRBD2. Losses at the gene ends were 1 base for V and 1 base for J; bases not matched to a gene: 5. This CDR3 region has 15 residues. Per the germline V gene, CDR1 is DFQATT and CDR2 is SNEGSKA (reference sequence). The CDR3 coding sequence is TGCAGTGCTAGAGCAGGAACTAGCGGCACAGATACGCAGTATTTT. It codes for CSARAGTSGTDTQYF.

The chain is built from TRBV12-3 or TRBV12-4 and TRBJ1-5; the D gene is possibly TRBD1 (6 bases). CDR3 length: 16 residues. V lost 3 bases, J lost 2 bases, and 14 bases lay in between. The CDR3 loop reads CASSFGRTVGNQPQHF. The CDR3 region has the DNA TGTGCCAGCAGTTTTGGGCGGACAGTCGGCAATCAGCCCCAGCATTTT.

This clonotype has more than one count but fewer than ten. The DNA for the CDR3 is TGTGCCAGCAGTTTACGGGCTAGCGAAGCCTACGAGCAGTACTTC. This gives the protein CASSLRASEAYEQYF. J is TRBJ2-7 and V is TRBV12-3 or TRBV12-4, with D maybe TRBD2 (6 bases). CDR3 size: 15 residues. Trimming removed 2 bases from V and 2 bases from J, with 13 bases in between.

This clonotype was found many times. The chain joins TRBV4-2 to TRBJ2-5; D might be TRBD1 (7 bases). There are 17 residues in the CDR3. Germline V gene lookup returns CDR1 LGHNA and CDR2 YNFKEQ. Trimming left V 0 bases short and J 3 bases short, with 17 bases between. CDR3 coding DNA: TGTGCCAGCAGCCAAGATCGCGGGGACAGACACAAAGAGACCCAGTACTTC. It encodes CASSQDRGDRHKETQYF.

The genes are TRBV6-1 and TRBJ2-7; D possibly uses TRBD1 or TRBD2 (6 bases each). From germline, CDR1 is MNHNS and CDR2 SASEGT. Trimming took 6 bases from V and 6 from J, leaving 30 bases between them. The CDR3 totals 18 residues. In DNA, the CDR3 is TGTGCCAGCAGCCCTGGGCGGGCGTTGGGTCGTTGGGGGGCCGAGCAGTACGTC. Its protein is CASSPGRALGRWGAEQYV.

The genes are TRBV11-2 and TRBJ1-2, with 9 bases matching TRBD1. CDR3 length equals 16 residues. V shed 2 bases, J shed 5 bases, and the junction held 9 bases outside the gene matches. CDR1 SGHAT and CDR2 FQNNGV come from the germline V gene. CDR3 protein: CASSLPRGQGRYGYTF. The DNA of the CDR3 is TGTGCCAGCAGCTTACCCCGGGGACAGGGCAGATATGGCTACACCTTC.

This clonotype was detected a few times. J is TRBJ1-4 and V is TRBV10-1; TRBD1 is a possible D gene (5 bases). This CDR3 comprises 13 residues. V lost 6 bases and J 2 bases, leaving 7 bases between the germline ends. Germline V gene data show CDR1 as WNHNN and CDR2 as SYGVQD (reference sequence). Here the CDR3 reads CASRRGTNEKLFF. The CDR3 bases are TGCGCCAGCAGGAGGGGTACTAATGAAAAACTGTTTTTT.

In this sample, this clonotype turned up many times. CDR3 coding DNA: TGCGCCAGCAGCCAAGCTTCCCATTACAATGAGCAGTTCTTC. It specifies CASSQASHYNEQFF. The chain combines TRBV4-3 with TRBJ2-1; D gene uncertain. This CDR3 comprises 14 residues. Trimming shortened V by 1 base and J by 4 bases, and 8 bases separated the two germline ends. CDR1 and CDR2 (germline): LGHNA, YSLEER.